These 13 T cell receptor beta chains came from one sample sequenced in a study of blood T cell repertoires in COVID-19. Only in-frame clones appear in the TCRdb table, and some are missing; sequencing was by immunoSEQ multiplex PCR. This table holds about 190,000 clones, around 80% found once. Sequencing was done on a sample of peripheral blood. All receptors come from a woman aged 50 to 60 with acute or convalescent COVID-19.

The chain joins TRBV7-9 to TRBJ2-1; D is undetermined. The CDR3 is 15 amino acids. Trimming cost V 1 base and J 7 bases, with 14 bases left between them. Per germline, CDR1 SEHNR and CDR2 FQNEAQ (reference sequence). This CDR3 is CASSLVSKLQNEQFF. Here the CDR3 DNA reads TGTGCCAGCAGCTTAGTAAGTAAGTTACAAAATGAGCAGTTCTTC. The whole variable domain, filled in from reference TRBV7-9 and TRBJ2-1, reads DTGVSQNPRHKITKRGQNVTFRCDPISEHNRLYWYRQTLGQGPEFLTYFQNEAQLEKSRLLSDRFSAERPKGSFSTLEIQRTEQGDSAMYLCASSLVSKLQNEQFFGPGTRLTVL.

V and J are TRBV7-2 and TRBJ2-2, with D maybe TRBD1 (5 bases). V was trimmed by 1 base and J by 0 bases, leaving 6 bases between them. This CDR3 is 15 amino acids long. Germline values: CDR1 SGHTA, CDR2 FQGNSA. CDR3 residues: CASSLGQPNTGELFF. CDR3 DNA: TGTGCCAGCAGCTTAGGACAGCCGAACACCGGGGAGCTGTTTTTT.

The CDR3, as DNA: TGTGCCTGGACCGGACAGGCGCAACGATTTTTTGAAGCTTTCTTT. Encoded protein: CAWTGQAQRFFEAFF. The rearrangement links TRBV30 to TRBJ1-1; TRBD1 agrees at 7 bases. The CDR3 extends over 15 amino acids. J lost 7 bases, V lost 4 bases, and 15 bases had no gene match. CDR1 is GTSNPN and CDR2 is SVGIG in the germline V gene (reference sequence).

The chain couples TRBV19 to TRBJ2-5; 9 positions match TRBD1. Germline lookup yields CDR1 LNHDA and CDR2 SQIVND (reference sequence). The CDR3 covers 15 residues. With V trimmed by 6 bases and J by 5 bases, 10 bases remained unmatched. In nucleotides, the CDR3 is TGTGCCAGTAGGGACCGGGACAGGGCTTGGGAGACCCAGTACTTC. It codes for CASRDRDRAWETQYF.

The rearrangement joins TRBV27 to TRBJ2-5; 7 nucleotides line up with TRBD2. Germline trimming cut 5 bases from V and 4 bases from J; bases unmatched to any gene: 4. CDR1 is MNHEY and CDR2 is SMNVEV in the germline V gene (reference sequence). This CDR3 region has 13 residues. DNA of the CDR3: TGTGCCAGCAGTGTGGGACTACTAGAGACCCAGTACTTC. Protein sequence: CASSVGLLETQYF.

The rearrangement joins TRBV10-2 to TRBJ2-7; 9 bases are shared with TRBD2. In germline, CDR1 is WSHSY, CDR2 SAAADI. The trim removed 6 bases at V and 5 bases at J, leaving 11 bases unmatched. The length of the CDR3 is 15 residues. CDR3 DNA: TGCGCCAGCAGGACCCTTAGCGGGAGTATGGACGAGCAGTACTTC. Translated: CASRTLSGSMDEQYF.

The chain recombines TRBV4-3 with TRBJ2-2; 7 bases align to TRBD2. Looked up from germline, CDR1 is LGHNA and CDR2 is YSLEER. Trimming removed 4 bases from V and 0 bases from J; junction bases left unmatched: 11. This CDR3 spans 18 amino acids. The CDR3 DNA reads TGCGCCAGCAGCCCGGAGGCTAGCGGAAACGCGAACACCGGGGAGCTGTTTTTT. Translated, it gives CASSPEASGNANTGELFF.

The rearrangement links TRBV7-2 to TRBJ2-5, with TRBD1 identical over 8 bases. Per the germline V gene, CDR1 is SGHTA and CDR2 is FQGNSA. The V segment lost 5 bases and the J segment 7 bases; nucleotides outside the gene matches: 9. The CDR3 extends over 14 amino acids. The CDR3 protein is CASSPGTGGGTQYF. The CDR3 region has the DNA TGTGCCAGCAGCCCCGGGACAGGCGGCGGGACCCAGTACTTC. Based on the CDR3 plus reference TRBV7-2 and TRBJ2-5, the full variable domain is GAGVSQSPSNKVTEKGKDVELRCDPISGHTALYWYRQSLGQGLEFLIYFQGNSAPDKSGLPSDRFSAERTGGSVSTLTIQRTQQEDSAVYLCASSPGTGGGTQYFGPGTRLLVL.

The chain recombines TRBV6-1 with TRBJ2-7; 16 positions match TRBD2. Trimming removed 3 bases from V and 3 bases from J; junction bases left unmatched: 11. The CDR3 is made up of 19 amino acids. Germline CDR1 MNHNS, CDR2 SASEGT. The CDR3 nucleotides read TGTGCCAGCAGTGATACAATCCCGGGACTAGCGGGGGGGAACTACGAGCAGTACTTC. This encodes CASSDTIPGLAGGNYEQYF.

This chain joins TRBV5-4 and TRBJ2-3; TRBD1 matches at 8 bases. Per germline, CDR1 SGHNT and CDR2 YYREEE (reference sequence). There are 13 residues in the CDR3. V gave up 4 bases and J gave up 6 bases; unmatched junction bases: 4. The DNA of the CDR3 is TGTGCCAGCAGCGTGACAGGGGTCGATACGCAGTATTTT. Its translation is CASSVTGVDTQYF.

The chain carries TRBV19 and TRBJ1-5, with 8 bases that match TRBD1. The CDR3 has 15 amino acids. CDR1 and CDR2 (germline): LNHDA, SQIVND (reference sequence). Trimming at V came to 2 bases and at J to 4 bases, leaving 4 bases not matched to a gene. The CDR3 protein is CASSIRTGSNQPQHF. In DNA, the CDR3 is TGTGCCAGTAGTATAAGGACAGGGAGTAATCAGCCCCAGCATTTT.

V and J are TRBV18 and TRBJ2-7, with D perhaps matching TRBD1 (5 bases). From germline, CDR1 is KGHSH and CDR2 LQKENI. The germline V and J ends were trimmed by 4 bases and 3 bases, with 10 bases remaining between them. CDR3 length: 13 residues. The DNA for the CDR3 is TGTGCCAGCTCACTCGCCAGGGTCTACGAGCAGTACTTC. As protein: CASSLARVYEQYF. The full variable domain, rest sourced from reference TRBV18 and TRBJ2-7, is NAGVMQNPRHLVRRRGQEARLRCSPMKGHSHVYWYRQLPEEGLKFMVYLQKENIIDESGMPKERFSAEFPKEGPSILRIQQVVRGDSAAYFCASSLARVYEQYFGPGTRLTVT.

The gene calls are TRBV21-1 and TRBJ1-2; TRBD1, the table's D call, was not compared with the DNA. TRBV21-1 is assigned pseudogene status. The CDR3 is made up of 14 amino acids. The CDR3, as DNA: TGTGCCAGCAGCAAATATTCAGGGGGCTATGGCTACACCTTC. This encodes CASSKYSGGYGYTF.